The entry that follows covers one T cell receptor beta chain sequence. Antigen unknown. These data belong to a study of CD8+ T cells in alopecia areata. Once RNA had been extracted, it was reverse transcribed into cDNA to act as the sequencing template. TCRdb's table, derived via immunoSEQ multiplex PCR, lists solely in-frame clones and lacks some. Of 190,000 or so clones in the sample, 45% to 75% were seen once. General study results and limits: TCR sharing across patients was less clear than in mice, possibly HLA-related. Higher clonality and more expanded CD8+ clones appeared in lesional than normal scalp.

The treatment is: oral pan-JAK inhibitor, 5-10 mg twice daily. This specimen was CD4+ T cells sorted from blood, taken at week 4, from a patient treated with tofacitinib. This clonotype originated in a human donor with alopecia areata.

CDR3 nucleotide sequence: TGCGCCAGCAGCCCCACCTTCTCTGGGGCCAACGTCCTGACTTTC. Residues: CASSPTFSGANVLTF. This chain joins TRBV5-1 and TRBJ2-6; no firm D call. V shed 4 bases and J shed 0 bases, with 8 bases lying between them. CDR1 is SGHRS and CDR2 is YFSETQ in the germline V gene. This CDR3 has 15 residues.